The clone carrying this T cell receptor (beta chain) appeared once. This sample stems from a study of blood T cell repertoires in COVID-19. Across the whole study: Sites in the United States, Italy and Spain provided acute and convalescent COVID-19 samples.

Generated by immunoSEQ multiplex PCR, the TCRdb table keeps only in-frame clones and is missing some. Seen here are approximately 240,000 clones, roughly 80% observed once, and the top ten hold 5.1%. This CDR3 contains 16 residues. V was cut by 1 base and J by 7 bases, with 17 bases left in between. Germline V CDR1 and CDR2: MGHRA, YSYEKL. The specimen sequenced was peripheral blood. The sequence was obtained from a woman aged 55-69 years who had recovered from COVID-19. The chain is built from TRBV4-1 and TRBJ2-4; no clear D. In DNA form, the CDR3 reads TGCGCCAGCAGCCAAGTAATGGCGCGTACAGAGAACATTCAGTACTTC. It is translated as CASSQVMARTENIQYF.